This T cell receptor beta chain was observed in a study of blood T cell repertoires in COVID-19. At the level of the study: Collection of acute and convalescent COVID-19 samples took place in the United States, Italy and Spain. Sources were T cells, B-cell-depleted T cells, or PBMCs; the material itself was cDNA or gDNA.

The CDR3 extends over 13 amino acids. V lost 3 bases, J lost 8 bases, and 12 bases lay in between. Germline values: CDR1 SGHAT, CDR2 FQNNGV. In the original processing: Amplification of reference gene primers provided the estimated nucleated cell counts. Profiled with immunoSEQ multiplex PCR; TCRdb holds only in-frame clones, not every one. The D gene and trimming were derived from the DNA, and the V and J assignments and clone size from that table. Here the sample spans 150,000 or so clones, approximately 95% being singletons. Sequences were obtained from peripheral blood. This TCR was sampled from a woman aged 50 to 60 with acute or convalescent COVID-19. This rearrangement joins TRBV11-2 to TRBJ2-3; D perhaps matches TRBD1 (5 bases). CDR3 residues: CASSLTVFSTQYF. As DNA, the CDR3 is TGTGCCAGCAGCTTGACAGTATTCTCTACGCAGTATTTT. Using reference TRBV11-2 and TRBJ2-3 for the parts outside the CDR3, the full variable domain is EAGVAQSPRYKIIEKRQSVAFWCNPISGHATLYWYQQILGQGPKLLIQFQNNGVVDDSQLPKDRFSAERLKGVDSTLKIQPAKLEDSAVYLCASSLTVFSTQYFGPGTRLTVL.